This T cell receptor beta chain was recovered during a study of T cell responses to AZD1222 COVID-19 vaccine. Data came from immunoSEQ multiplex PCR; TCRdb stores just in-frame clones and leaves some out. The sample shows 150,000 or so clones, 85% to 90% of them seen only once. CDR1 is LNHDA and CDR2 is SQIVND in the germline V gene (reference sequence). CDR3 length equals 14 residues. The V segment lost 5 bases and the J segment 5 bases; nucleotides outside the gene matches: 8. The receptor comes from an adult who received the MenACWY meningococcal vaccine as a control. This chain links TRBV19 with TRBJ2-5; 7 nucleotides agree with TRBD2. The source material was peripheral blood, sampled 28 days after the second dose of the MenACWY control vaccine. This CDR3 is CASSEAGSGETQYF. In DNA, the CDR3 is TGTGCCAGTAGTGAAGCGGGATCCGGGGAGACCCAGTACTTC.